This entry lists 5 T cell receptor beta chains sequenced from one sample in a study of control samples from healthy donors and cancer patients. TCRdb's copy holds only in-frame clones and misses some; the assay was immunoSEQ multiplex PCR. The sample contains 90,000 to 100,000 clones, approximately 80% of which appear only once. The sequenced material came from blood. Receptors were obtained from a woman in her twenties or thirties in good health.

The V call is TRBV5-4, the J call TRBJ1-2, with 7 bases matching TRBD1. The CDR3 loop spans 14 amino acids. Trimming removed 2 bases from V and 0 bases from J; junction bases left unmatched: 1. The V gene's germline CDR1 is SGHNT and CDR2 YYREEE (reference sequence). As DNA, the CDR3 is TGTGCCAGCAGCTTAGGGACAGCTAACTATGGCTACACCTTC. Residues: CASSLGTANYGYTF.

This clone was picked up one time. The rearrangement joins TRBV19 to TRBJ1-5; D gene unclear. The CDR3 contains 14 residues. Trimming left V 6 bases short and J 1 base short, with 10 bases between. The V gene's germline CDR1 is LNHDA and CDR2 SQIVND (reference sequence). Written as DNA, the CDR3 is TGTGCCAGTAGGGCGGGCGAGAGCAATCAGCCCCAGCATTTT. Translated, it gives CASRAGESNQPQHF.

The chain is built from TRBV2 and TRBJ1-6; 7 positions agree with TRBD1. CDR1 is SNHLY, CDR2 FYNNEI, per germline. The length of the CDR3 is 14 residues. V lost 3 bases and J lost 8; bases outside the gene matches: 4. The CDR3 DNA follows: TGTGCCAGCAGTGAGCCGGACAGGTATTCACCCCTCCACTTT. Translating gives CASSEPDRYSPLHF. The entire variable domain, with the rest obtained from reference TRBV2 and TRBJ1-6, is as follows: EPEVTQTPSHQVTQMGQEVILRCVPISNHLYFYWYRQILGQKVEFLVSFYNNEISEKSEIFDDQFSVERPDGSNFTLKIRSTKLEDSAMYFCASSEPDRYSPLHFGNGTRLTVT.

V gene TRBV7-2 combines with J gene TRBJ2-1, with 9 bases that match TRBD2. This CDR3 has 14 amino acids. The germline V gene has CDR1 SGHTA and CDR2 FQGNSA. Losses at the gene ends were 7 bases for V and 7 bases for J; bases not matched to a gene: 8. This CDR3 is CASMAGGPGNEQFF. The CDR3 DNA sequence: TGTGCCAGCATGGCGGGGGGGCCAGGAAATGAGCAGTTCTTC. Supplemented by reference TRBV7-2 and TRBJ2-1, the full variable domain reads GAGVSQSPSNKVTEKGKDVELRCDPISGHTALYWYRQSLGQGLEFLIYFQGNSAPDKSGLPSDRFSAERTGGSVSTLTIQRTQQEDSAVYLCASMAGGPGNEQFFGPGTRLTVL.

V gene TRBV6-5 combines with J gene TRBJ2-7, with 7 positions matching TRBD2. With 6 bases clipped from V and 4 bases from J, the junction kept 12 bases outside the gene matches. The germline CDR1 and CDR2 sequences are MNHEY and SVGAGI. This CDR3 has 15 amino acids. CDR3 nucleotides: TGTGCCAGCAGGGCGCAGACTAGCCCAGGGTACGAGCAGTACTTC. Residues: CASRAQTSPGYEQYF.